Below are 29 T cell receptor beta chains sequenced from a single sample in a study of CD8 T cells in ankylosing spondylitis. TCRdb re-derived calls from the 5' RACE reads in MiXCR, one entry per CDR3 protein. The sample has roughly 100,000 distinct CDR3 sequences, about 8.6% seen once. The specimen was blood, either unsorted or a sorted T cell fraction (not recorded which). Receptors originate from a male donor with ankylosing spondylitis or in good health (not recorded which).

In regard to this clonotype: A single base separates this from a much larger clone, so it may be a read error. The CDR3 DNA reads as TGCGTCAGCGGACCTAGCGGGAGTGCAGATACGCAGTATTTT. This codes for CVSGPSGSADTQYF. The chain couples TRBV5-1 to TRBJ2-3, with 10 bases lining up with TRBD2. The CDR3 totals 14 residues. CDR1 SGHRS and CDR2 YFSETQ come from the germline V gene.

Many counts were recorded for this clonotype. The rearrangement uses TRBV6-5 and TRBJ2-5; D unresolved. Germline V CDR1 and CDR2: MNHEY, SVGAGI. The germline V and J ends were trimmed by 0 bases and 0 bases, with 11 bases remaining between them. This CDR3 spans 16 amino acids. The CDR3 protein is CASSYSWVVDQETQYF. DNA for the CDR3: TGTGCCAGCAGTTACTCTTGGGTGGTGGACCAAGAGACCCAGTACTTC.

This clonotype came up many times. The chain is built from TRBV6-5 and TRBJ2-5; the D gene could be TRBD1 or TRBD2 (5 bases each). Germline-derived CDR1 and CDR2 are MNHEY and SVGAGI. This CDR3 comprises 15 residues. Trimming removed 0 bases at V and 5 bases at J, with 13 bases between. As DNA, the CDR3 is TGTGCCAGCAGTTACTCGACGGGGCCGGATGAGACCCAGTACTTC. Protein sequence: CASSYSTGPDETQYF.

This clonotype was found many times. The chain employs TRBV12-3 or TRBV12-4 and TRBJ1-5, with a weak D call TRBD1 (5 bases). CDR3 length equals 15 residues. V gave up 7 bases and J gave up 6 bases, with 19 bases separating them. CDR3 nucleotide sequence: TGTGCCAGCACCCAATGGGGGGAGCGCGGTCAGCCCCAGCATTTT. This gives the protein CASTQWGERGQPQHF.

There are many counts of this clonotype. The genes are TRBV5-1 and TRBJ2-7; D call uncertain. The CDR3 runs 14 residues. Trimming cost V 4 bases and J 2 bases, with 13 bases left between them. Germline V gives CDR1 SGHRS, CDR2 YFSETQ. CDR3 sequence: CASSLDDPAYEQYF. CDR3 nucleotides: TGCGCCAGCAGCCTAGACGATCCAGCCTACGAGCAGTACTTC.

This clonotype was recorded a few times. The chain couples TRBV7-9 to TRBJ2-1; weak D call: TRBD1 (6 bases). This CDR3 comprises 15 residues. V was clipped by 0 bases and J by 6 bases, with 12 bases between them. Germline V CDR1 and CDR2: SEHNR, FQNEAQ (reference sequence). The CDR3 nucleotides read TGTGCCAGCAGCTTAGCGGGGGCAGGCCCCAATGAGCAGTTCTTC. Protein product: CASSLAGAGPNEQFF.

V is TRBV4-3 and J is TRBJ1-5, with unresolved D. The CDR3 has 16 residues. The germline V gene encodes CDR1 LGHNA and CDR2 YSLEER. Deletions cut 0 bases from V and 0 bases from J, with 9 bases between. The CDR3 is CASSQDTANSNQPQHF. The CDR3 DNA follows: TGCGCCAGCAGCCAAGATACCGCGAATAGCAATCAGCCCCAGCATTTT.

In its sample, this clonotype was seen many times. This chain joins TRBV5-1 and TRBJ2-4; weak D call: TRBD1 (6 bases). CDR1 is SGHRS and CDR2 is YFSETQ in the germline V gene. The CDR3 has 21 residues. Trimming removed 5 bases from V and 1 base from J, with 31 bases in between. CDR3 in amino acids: CASSPSSALATGKGAKNIQYF. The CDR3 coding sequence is TGCGCCAGCAGTCCCTCTTCGGCCCTCGCTACAGGGAAAGGTGCCAAAAACATTCAGTACTTC.

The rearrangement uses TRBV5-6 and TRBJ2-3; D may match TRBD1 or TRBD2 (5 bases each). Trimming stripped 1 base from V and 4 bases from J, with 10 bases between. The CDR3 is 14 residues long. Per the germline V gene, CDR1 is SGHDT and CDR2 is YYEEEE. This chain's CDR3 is CASSLRGDADTQYF. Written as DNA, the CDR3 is TGTGCCAGCAGCTTGAGAGGGGATGCAGATACGCAGTATTTT.

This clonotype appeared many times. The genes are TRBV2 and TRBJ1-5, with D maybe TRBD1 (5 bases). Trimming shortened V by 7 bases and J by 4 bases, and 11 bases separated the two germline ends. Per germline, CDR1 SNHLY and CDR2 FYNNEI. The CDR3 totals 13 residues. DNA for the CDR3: TGTGCCAGCACCGCCCAGGGTAATCAGCCCCAGCATTTT. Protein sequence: CASTAQGNQPQHF.

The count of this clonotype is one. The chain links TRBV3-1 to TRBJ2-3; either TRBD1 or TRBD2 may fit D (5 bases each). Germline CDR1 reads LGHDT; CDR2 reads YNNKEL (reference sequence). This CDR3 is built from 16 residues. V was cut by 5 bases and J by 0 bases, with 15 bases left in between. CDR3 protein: CASSKGASRSTDTQYF. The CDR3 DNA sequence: TGTGCCAGCAGCAAAGGGGCTAGCAGAAGCACAGATACGCAGTATTTT.

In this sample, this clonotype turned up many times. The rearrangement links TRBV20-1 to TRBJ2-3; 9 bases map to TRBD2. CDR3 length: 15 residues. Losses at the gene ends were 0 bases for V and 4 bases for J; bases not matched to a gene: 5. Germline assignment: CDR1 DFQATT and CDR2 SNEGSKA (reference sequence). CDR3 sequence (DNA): TGCAGTGCTAGAGATTTGCGGGGGGGCCCAGATACGCAGTATTTT. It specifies CSARDLRGGPDTQYF.

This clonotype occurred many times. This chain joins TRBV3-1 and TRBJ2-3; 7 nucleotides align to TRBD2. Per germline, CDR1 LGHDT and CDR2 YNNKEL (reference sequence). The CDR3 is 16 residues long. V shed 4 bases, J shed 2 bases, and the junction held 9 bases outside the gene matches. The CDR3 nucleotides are TGTGCCAGCAGCCCTCTTGCGGGGGAGCACACAGATACGCAGTATTTT. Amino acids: CASSPLAGEHTDTQYF.

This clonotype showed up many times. The CDR3 reads CSASSRGMNTEAFF. In DNA, the CDR3 is TGCAGTGCAAGCAGCAGGGGAATGAACACTGAAGCTTTCTTT. The chain employs TRBV20-1 and TRBJ1-1; possibly TRBD1 for D (6 bases). The CDR3 has 14 amino acids. The germline CDR1 and CDR2 sequences are DFQATT and SNEGSKA (reference sequence). Deletions cut 6 bases from V and 0 bases from J, with 14 bases between.

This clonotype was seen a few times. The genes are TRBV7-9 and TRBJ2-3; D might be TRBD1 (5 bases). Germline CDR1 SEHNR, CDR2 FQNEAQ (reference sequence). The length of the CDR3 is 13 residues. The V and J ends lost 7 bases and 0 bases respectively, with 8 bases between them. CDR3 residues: CASKQGSTDTQYF. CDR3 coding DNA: TGTGCCAGCAAGCAGGGTAGCACAGATACGCAGTATTTT. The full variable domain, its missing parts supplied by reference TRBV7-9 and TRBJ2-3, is DTGVSQNPRHKITKRGQNVTFRCDPISEHNRLYWYRQTLGQGPEFLTYFQNEAQLEKSRLLSDRFSAERPKGSFSTLEIQRTEQGDSAMYLCASKQGSTDTQYFGPGTRLTVL.

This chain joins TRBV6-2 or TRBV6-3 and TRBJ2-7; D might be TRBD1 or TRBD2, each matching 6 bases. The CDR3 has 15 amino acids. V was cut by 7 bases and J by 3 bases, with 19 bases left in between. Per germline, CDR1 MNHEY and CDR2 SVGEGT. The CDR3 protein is CASTSTGTPFYEQYF. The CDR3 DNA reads TGTGCCAGCACCTCCACAGGGACTCCTTTCTACGAGCAGTACTTC.

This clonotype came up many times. Here the CDR3 reads CASRNKRDLSYNEQFF. Here the CDR3 DNA reads TGTGCCAGCAGAAACAAGCGGGACCTCTCCTACAATGAGCAGTTCTTC. The chain is built from TRBV7-9 and TRBJ2-1; 7 bases are shared with TRBD2. J lost 0 bases, V lost 6 bases, and 8 bases had no gene match. The CDR3 consists of 16 residues. Germline V gene sequence: CDR1 SEHNR, CDR2 FQNEAQ (reference sequence).

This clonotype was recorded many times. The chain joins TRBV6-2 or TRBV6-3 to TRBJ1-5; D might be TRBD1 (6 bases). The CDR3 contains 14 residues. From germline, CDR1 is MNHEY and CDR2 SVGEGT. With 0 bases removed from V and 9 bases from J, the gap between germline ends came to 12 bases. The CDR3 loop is CASSYSSRGGPQHF. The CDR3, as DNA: TGTGCCAGCAGTTACTCGTCCAGGGGAGGGCCCCAGCATTTT.

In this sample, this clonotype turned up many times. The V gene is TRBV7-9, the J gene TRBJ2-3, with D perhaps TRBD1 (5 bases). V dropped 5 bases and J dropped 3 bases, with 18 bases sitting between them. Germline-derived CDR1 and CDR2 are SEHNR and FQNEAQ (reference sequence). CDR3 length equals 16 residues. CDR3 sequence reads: CASSAVEGALTDTQYF. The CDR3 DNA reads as TGTGCCAGCAGCGCGGTAGAAGGGGCCCTTACAGATACGCAGTATTTT. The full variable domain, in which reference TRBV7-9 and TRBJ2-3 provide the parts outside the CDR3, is DTGVSQNPRHKITKRGQNVTFRCDPISEHNRLYWYRQTLGQGPEFLTYFQNEAQLEKSRLLSDRFSAERPKGSFSTLEIQRTEQGDSAMYLCASSAVEGALTDTQYFGPGTRLTVL.

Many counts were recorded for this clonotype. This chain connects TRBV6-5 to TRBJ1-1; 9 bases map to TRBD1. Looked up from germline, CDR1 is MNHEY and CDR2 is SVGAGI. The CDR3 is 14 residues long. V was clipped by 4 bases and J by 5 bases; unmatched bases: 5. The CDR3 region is CASSLQTGGTEAFF. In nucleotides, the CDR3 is TGTGCCAGCAGTTTACAGACAGGGGGGACTGAAGCTTTCTTT.

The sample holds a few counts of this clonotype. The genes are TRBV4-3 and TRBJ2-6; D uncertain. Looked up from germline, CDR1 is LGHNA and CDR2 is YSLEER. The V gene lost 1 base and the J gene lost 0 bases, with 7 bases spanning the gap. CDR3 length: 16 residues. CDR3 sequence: CASSQGQRSGANVLTF. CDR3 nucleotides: TGCGCCAGCAGCCAAGGGCAGCGCTCTGGGGCCAACGTCCTGACTTTC.

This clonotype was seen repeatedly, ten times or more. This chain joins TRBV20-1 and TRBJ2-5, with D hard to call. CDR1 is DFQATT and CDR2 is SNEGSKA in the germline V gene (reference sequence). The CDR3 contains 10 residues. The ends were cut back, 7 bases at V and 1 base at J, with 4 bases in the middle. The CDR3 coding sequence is TGCAGTGTCCCCCAAGAGACCCAGTACTTC. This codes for CSVPQETQYF.

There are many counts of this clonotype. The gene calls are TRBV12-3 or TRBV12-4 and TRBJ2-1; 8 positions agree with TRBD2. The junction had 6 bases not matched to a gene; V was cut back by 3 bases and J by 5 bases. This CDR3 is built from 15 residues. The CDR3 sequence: CASSLAGGLNNEQFF. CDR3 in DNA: TGTGCCAGCAGTTTGGCGGGGGGCTTGAACAATGAGCAGTTCTTC.

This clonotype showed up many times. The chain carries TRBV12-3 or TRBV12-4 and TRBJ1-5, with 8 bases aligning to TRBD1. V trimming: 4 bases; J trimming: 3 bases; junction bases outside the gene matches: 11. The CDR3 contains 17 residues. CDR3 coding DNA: TGTGCCAGCAGTTCGGACAGGGAAGGGCTAGACAATCAGCCCCAGCATTTT. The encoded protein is CASSSDREGLDNQPQHF.

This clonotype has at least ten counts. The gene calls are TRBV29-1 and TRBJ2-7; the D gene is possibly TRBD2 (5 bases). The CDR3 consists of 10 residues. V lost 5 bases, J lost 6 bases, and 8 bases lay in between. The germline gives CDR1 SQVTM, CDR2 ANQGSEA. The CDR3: CSVLGLEQYF. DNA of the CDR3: TGCAGCGTTCTTGGACTCGAGCAGTACTTC.

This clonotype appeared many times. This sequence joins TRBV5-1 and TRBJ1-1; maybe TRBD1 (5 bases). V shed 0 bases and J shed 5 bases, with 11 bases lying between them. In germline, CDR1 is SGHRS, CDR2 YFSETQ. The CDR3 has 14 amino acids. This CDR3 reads CASSLEGRVTEAFF. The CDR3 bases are TGCGCCAGCAGCTTGGAGGGGAGGGTGACTGAAGCTTTCTTT.

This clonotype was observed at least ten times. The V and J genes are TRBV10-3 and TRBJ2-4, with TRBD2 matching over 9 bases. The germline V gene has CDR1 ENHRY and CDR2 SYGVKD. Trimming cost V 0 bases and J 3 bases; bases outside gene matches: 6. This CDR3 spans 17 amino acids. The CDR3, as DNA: TGTGCCATCAGTGAGTCCGGTAGCGGGGGACGCAAAAACATTCAGTACTTC. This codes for CAISESGSGGRKNIQYF.

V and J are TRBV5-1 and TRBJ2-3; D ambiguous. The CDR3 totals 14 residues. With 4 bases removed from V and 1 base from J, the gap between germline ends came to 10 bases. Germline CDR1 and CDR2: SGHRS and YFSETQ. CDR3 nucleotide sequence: TGCGCCAGCAGCCCCGTTTGGCGCACAGATACGCAGTATTTT. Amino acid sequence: CASSPVWRTDTQYF. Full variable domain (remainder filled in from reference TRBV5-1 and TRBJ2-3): KAGVTQTPRYLIKTRGQQVTLSCSPISGHRSVSWYQQTPGQGLQFLFEYFSETQRNKGNFPGRFSGRQFSNSRSEMNVSTLELGDSALYLCASSPVWRTDTQYFGPGTRLTVL.

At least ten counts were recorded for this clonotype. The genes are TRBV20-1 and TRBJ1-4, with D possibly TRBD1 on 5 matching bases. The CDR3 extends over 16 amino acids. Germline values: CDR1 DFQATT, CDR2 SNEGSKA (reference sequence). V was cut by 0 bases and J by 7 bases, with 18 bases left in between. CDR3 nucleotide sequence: TGCAGTGCTAGAGAGGAGGGGCACGTGGTTGGTGAAAAACTGTTTTTT. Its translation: CSAREEGHVVGEKLFF.